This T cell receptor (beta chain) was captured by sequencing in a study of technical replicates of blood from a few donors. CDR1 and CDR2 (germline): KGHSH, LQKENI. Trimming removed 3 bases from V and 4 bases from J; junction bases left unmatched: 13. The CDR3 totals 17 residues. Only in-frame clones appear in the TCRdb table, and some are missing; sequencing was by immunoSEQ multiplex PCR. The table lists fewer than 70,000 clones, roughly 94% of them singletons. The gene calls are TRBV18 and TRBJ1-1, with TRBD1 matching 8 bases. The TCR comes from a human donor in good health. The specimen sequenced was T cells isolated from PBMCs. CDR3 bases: TGTGCCAGCTCACCGCTTAACCTTGGACAGGGCATCACTGAAGCTTTCTTT. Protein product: CASSPLNLGQGITEAFF.